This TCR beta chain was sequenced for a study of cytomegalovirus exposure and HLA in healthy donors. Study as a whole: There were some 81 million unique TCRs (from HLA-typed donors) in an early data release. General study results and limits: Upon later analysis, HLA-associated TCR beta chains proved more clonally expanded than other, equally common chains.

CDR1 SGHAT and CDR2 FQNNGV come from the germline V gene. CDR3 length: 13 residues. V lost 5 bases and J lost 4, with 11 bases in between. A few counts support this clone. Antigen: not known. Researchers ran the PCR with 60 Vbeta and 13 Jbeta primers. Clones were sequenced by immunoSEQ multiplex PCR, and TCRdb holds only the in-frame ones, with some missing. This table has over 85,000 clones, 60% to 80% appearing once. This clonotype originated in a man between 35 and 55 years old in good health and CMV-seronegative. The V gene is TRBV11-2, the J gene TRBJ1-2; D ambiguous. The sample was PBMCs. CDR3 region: CASSVNPGYGYTF. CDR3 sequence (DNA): TGTGCCAGCAGCGTTAATCCAGGCTATGGCTACACCTTC. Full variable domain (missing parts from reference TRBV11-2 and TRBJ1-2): EAGVAQSPRYKIIEKRQSVAFWCNPISGHATLYWYQQILGQGPKLLIQFQNNGVVDDSQLPKDRFSAERLKGVDSTLKIQPAKLEDSAVYLCASSVNPGYGYTFGSGTRLTVV.